Each of the 32 T cell receptor beta chains below was sequenced from the same sample in a study of early T cells in non-severe SARS-CoV-2 infection. A single record per CDR3 protein comes from TCRdb applying MiXCR to the 5' RACE reads. The sample has roughly 58,000 distinct CDR3 sequences; around 13% are singletons. Source material: whole blood. These receptors all come from an adult who was a healthcare worker with PCR-confirmed SARS-CoV-2 infection or an uninfected control (not recorded which).

The chain recombines TRBV11-3 with TRBJ2-2; D possibly corresponds to TRBD1 (6 bases). This CDR3 is built from 15 residues. The ends were cut back, 4 bases at V and 2 bases at J, with 11 bases in the middle. CDR1 SGHNT and CDR2 YENEEA come from the germline V gene. The CDR3 region is CASSSRDKNTGELFF. The CDR3, as DNA: TGTGCCAGCAGCTCCCGGGACAAAAACACCGGGGAGCTGTTTTTT.

The sample holds many counts of this clonotype. The V call is TRBV10-1, the J call TRBJ2-1; D unresolved. CDR3 length equals 14 residues. Trimming took 2 bases from V and 7 from J, leaving 12 bases between them. Germline CDR1 WNHNN, CDR2 SYGVQD (reference sequence). The CDR3 nucleotides read TGCGCCAGCAGTGAGGACTTCCACCTAAATGAGCAGTTCTTC. Translated, it gives CASSEDFHLNEQFF.

The chain recombines TRBV4-3 with TRBJ2-7; D could derive from TRBD1 or TRBD2 (6 bases each). Trimming pared 0 bases from V and 3 bases from J, leaving 12 bases between. This CDR3 region has 15 residues. Germline V gene sequence: CDR1 LGHNA, CDR2 YSLEER. The CDR3 is CASSQERDMGYEQYF. The CDR3 coding sequence is TGCGCCAGCAGCCAAGAGCGGGACATGGGCTACGAGCAGTACTTC.

This clonotype was seen only a few times. The chain has TRBV6-4 and TRBJ2-2; 11 bases map to TRBD2. V lost 6 bases, J lost 5 bases, and 5 bases stayed unmatched. This CDR3 has 15 amino acids. Germline loops: CDR1 MRHNA, CDR2 SNTAGT. CDR3 loop: CASRGLAGDTGELFF. CDR3 in DNA: TGTGCCAGCAGAGGACTAGCGGGCGATACCGGGGAGCTGTTTTTT.

V and J are TRBV20-1 and TRBJ1-3, with D perhaps TRBD1 (6 bases). V lost 3 bases and J 0 bases, leaving 6 bases between the germline ends. CDR1 and CDR2 (germline): DFQATT, SNEGSKA (reference sequence). This CDR3 is built from 13 residues. CDR3 region: CSARDSSGNTIYF. CDR3 nucleotides: TGCAGTGCTAGGGACAGCTCTGGAAACACCATATATTTT.

This clonotype was recorded at least ten times. The chain recombines TRBV29-1 with TRBJ1-1, with D uncertain. V dropped 7 bases and J dropped 4 bases, with 13 bases sitting between them. Germline CDR1 reads SQVTM; CDR2 reads ANQGSEA. This CDR3 is 12 amino acids long. The CDR3 protein is CSGGLRTTEAFF. CDR3 DNA sequence: TGCAGCGGAGGTCTGAGGACCACTGAAGCTTTCTTT.

This clonotype was detected only a few times. The chain couples TRBV7-9 to TRBJ2-5, with D possibly TRBD1 on 5 matching bases. The ends were cut back, 5 bases at V and 5 bases at J, with 18 bases in the middle. The CDR3 is 15 amino acids. In germline, CDR1 is SEHNR, CDR2 FQNEAQ (reference sequence). This CDR3 reads CASSPPIGDRETQYF. In DNA, the CDR3 is TGTGCCAGCAGCCCCCCGATAGGGGATCGGGAGACCCAGTACTTC.

This clonotype was seen only a few times. The gene calls are TRBV29-1 and TRBJ1-1, with 9 bases aligning to TRBD1. The junction had 8 bases not matched to a gene; V was cut back by 6 bases and J by 6 bases. The germline V gene has CDR1 SQVTM and CDR2 ANQGSEA. CDR3 length: 13 residues. The CDR3 DNA sequence: TGCAGCGTGAGGGACAGGGCAGTCGCTGAAGCTTTCTTT. Its translation: CSVRDRAVAEAFF. The full variable domain, its missing parts supplied by reference TRBV29-1 and TRBJ1-1, is SAVISQKPSRDICQRGTSLTIQCQVDSQVTMMFWYRQQPGQSLTLIATANQGSEATYESGFVIDKFPISRPNLTFSTLTVSNMSPEDSSIYLCSVRDRAVAEAFFGQGTRLTVV.

This chain connects TRBV9 to TRBJ1-1; D gene uncertain. The CDR3 has 13 residues. Germline assignment: CDR1 SGDLS and CDR2 YYNGEE. Trimming left V 4 bases short and J 3 bases short, with 10 bases between. CDR3 sequence reads: CASSIRLDTEAFF. DNA for the CDR3: TGTGCCAGCAGCATCCGCCTGGACACTGAAGCTTTCTTT.

This chain connects TRBV7-2 to TRBJ2-7, with 14 bases matching TRBD2. V was pared by 2 bases and J by 9 bases, with 9 bases of the junction left unmatched. Germline CDR1 reads SGHTA; CDR2 reads FQGNSA. This CDR3 has 16 residues. The CDR3 loop reads CASSLRTSGGTLGQYF. The CDR3 DNA reads TGTGCCAGCAGCTTAAGGACTAGCGGGGGGACCCTAGGGCAGTACTTC.

This sequence joins TRBV6-6 and TRBJ2-1, with 10 bases matching TRBD1. Germline V lookup: CDR1 MNHNY, CDR2 SVGAGI (reference sequence). The CDR3 extends over 15 amino acids. V was pared by 5 bases and J by 6 bases, with 7 bases of the junction left unmatched. CDR3: CASSPGTGAPNEQFF. The DNA for the CDR3 is TGTGCCAGCAGTCCCGGGACAGGGGCCCCCAATGAGCAGTTCTTC.

This clonotype was observed at least ten times. DNA for the CDR3: TGTGCCAGCTCACTGGCCAATCAGCCGCCCCAGCATTTT. It specifies CASSLANQPPQHF. This chain connects TRBV18 to TRBJ1-5; D unclear. Trimming removed 4 bases from V and 9 bases from J, with 13 bases in between. CDR3 length: 13 amino acids. Germline V lookup: CDR1 KGHSH, CDR2 LQKENI.

This clonotype was seen a handful of times. This chain uses TRBV30 with TRBJ2-7; D unclear. This CDR3 spans 12 amino acids. Germline loops: CDR1 GTSNPN, CDR2 SVGIG (reference sequence). V was pared by 0 bases and J by 7 bases, with 10 bases between. The CDR3 spells CAWSVWGREQYF. The CDR3 region has the DNA TGTGCCTGGAGTGTATGGGGAAGGGAGCAGTACTTC.

By proportion, this clonotype is medium-sized. The chain combines TRBV19 with TRBJ1-5, with unresolved D. V was clipped by 4 bases and J by 4 bases, with 20 bases between them. The germline V gene encodes CDR1 LNHDA and CDR2 SQIVND (reference sequence). The CDR3 is 17 residues long. As DNA, the CDR3 is TGTGCCAGTAGTAACCTTCCCGTTAAGGGAGGGAATCAGCCCCAGCATTTT. Amino acid sequence: CASSNLPVKGGNQPQHF.

There are many counts of this clonotype. The rearrangement joins TRBV7-2 to TRBJ2-3; possibly TRBD1 for D (6 bases). CDR3 length: 15 amino acids. The germline V gene encodes CDR1 SGHTA and CDR2 FQGNSA. V lost 3 bases, J lost 4 bases, and 14 bases lay in between. In DNA form, the CDR3 reads TGTGCCAGCAGCTTTGTACAGGGTGGTGCAGATACGCAGTATTTT. Protein sequence: CASSFVQGGADTQYF.

In this sample, this clonotype turned up many times. The chain couples TRBV12-3 or TRBV12-4 to TRBJ1-6, with D possibly matching TRBD1 (5 bases). V was pared by 5 bases and J by 7 bases, with 18 bases between. This CDR3 spans 16 amino acids. The CDR3, as DNA: TGTGCCAGCAGTCCCCCCGTTTTGCGGGGGAATTCACCCCTCCACTTT. Translated: CASSPPVLRGNSPLHF.

This clonotype came up many times. The chain combines TRBV7-8 with TRBJ2-5; 9 bases map to TRBD1. The CDR3 extends over 16 amino acids. Germline CDR1 and CDR2: SGHVS and FQNEAQ. The junction had 8 bases not matched to a gene; V was cut back by 1 base and J by 5 bases. The CDR3 loop is CASSLVRTGVAETQYF. CDR3 DNA sequence: TGTGCCAGCAGCTTAGTCCGGACAGGGGTGGCCGAGACCCAGTACTTC.

The CDR3 loop is CASSQVGGLGNTEAFF. The CDR3 DNA sequence: TGTGCCAGCAGCCAAGTCGGGGGGCTAGGGAACACTGAAGCTTTCTTT. This chain uses TRBV3-1 with TRBJ1-1, with D possibly matching TRBD1 (6 bases). This CDR3 has 16 residues. CDR1 is LGHDT, CDR2 YNNKEL, per germline (reference sequence). Trimming removed 1 base at V and 1 base at J, with 13 bases between.

The chain is built from TRBV12-3 or TRBV12-4 and TRBJ2-7, with TRBD2 as a possible D gene (5 bases). Between the trimmed V and J ends, which lost 6 bases and 2 bases, there was a span of 5 bases. This CDR3 has 11 amino acids. CDR3 nucleotides: TGTGCCAGCAGCGGGACCTACGAGCAGTACTTC. Residues: CASSGTYEQYF.

This clonotype has ten or more counts. As DNA, the CDR3 is TGTGCCAGCAGCTTAGAGGGACAATTCAATGAGCAGTTCTTC. It codes for CASSLEGQFNEQFF. The gene calls are TRBV7-9 and TRBJ2-1; D possibly corresponds to TRBD1 (6 bases). Per the germline V gene, CDR1 is SEHNR and CDR2 is FQNEAQ (reference sequence). V was trimmed by 1 base and J by 6 bases, leaving 10 bases between them. The CDR3 runs 14 residues.

CDR3 bases: TGTGCCAGCAGCGAAGACAGGTTTAGCACAGATACGCAGTATTTT. Translated: CASSEDRFSTDTQYF. This chain connects TRBV9 to TRBJ2-3, with D perhaps TRBD1 (6 bases). The CDR3 totals 15 residues. CDR1 and CDR2 from the germline V gene are SGDLS and YYNGEE. V was shortened by 3 bases and J by 0 bases, with 11 bases between the two germline ends.

This clonotype was counted a few times. V gene TRBV14 combines with J gene TRBJ1-2, with 7 bases that match TRBD1. This CDR3 comprises 14 residues. Germline CDR1 and CDR2: SGHDN and FVKESK. V shed 1 base, J shed 8 bases, and the junction held 7 bases outside the gene matches. CDR3 loop: CASSQGTGVGGYTF. DNA of the CDR3: TGTGCCAGCAGCCAAGGAACAGGGGTTGGCGGCTACACCTTC.

Concerning this clonotype: The junction departs from the called germline gene at one end, perhaps through a read error. V is TRBV6-1 and J is TRBJ1-1; 7 bases are a match to TRBD1. Germline lookup yields CDR1 MNHNS and CDR2 SASEGT. CDR3 length: 14 amino acids. CDR3 bases: TGTGCCAGCAGTGAACAGGGGGGCTTCACTGAAACTTTCTTT. This gives the protein CASSEQGGFTETFF.

The rearrangement joins TRBV2 to TRBJ2-2, with 7 bases aligning to TRBD1. This CDR3 has 14 amino acids. Trimming took 3 bases from V and 6 from J; bases not matched to a gene: 4. In germline, CDR1 is SNHLY, CDR2 FYNNEI. CDR3 sequence: CASSETGSAGELFF. In DNA form, the CDR3 reads TGTGCCAGCAGTGAGACAGGGAGCGCCGGGGAGCTGTTTTTT.

The chain links TRBV18 to TRBJ1-1; no clear D. CDR3 length: 14 residues. V was pared by 2 bases and J by 5 bases, with 12 bases between. Germline assignment: CDR1 KGHSH and CDR2 LQKENI. The CDR3 region has the DNA TGTGCCAGCTCACCAGCGGTGTGGTGGACTGAAGCTTTCTTT. It translates to CASSPAVWWTEAFF.

This clonotype was observed a few times. The CDR3 protein is CASSESGEQFF. The CDR3 DNA reads TGCGCCAGCAGTGAGTCTGGGGAGCAGTTCTTC. This chain connects TRBV10-2 to TRBJ2-1; D call uncertain. With 0 bases removed from V and 10 bases from J, the gap between germline ends came to 4 bases. Looked up from germline, CDR1 is WSHSY and CDR2 is SAAADI. The CDR3 sequence is 11 residues long.

This clonotype was seen a few times. The chain recombines TRBV10-2 with TRBJ1-2; tentative D call: TRBD1 (5 bases). Trimming shortened V by 6 bases and J by 3 bases, and 11 bases separated the two germline ends. CDR3 length: 13 residues. The germline V gene encodes CDR1 WSHSY and CDR2 SAAADI. The CDR3: CASRPGGYYGYTF. The CDR3 DNA reads as TGCGCCAGCAGGCCCGGGGGATACTATGGCTACACCTTC.

This clonotype was observed many times. The chain employs TRBV20-1 and TRBJ2-2; D perhaps matches TRBD2 (5 bases). The CDR3 covers 15 residues. Germline assignment: CDR1 DFQATT and CDR2 SNEGSKA (reference sequence). V lost 3 bases to trimming and J lost 4 bases, with 15 bases between them. The CDR3 DNA is TGCAGTGCTAGGACTCGCCAAGGAGGCACCGGGGAGCTGTTTTTT. It yields the protein CSARTRQGGTGELFF.

The V gene is TRBV20-1, the J gene TRBJ1-1, with 9 positions matching TRBD1. The V and J ends lost 5 bases and 3 bases, in that order; junction bases with no gene match: 4. Germline assignment: CDR1 DFQATT and CDR2 SNEGSKA (reference sequence). The CDR3 loop spans 13 amino acids. The CDR3 bases are TGCAGTGCTGACCGGGACAGGGACACTGAAGCTTTCTTT. This sequence encodes CSADRDRDTEAFF.

This chain connects TRBV6-1 to TRBJ2-3, with unresolved D. The V and J ends lost 3 bases and 8 bases respectively, with 15 bases between them. The CDR3 is 14 residues long. In germline, CDR1 is MNHNS, CDR2 SASEGT. The CDR3 nucleotides are TGTGCCAGCAGTGATTTATTAGGTATCGGTACGCAGTATTTT. This translates into CASSDLLGIGTQYF.

V usage is TRBV28 and J usage is TRBJ2-7; D could derive from TRBD1 or TRBD2 (5 bases each). The CDR3 is 12 residues long. From germline, CDR1 is MDHEN and CDR2 SYDVKM. V lost 8 bases to trimming and J lost 3 bases, with 11 bases between them. The CDR3 region is CASSGRDYEQYF. CDR3 sequence (DNA): TGTGCCAGCTCGGGACGGGACTACGAGCAGTACTTC.

This clonotype has at least ten counts. The chain links TRBV30 to TRBJ1-2; a possible D gene is TRBD1 (5 bases). V was pared by 4 bases and J by 4 bases, with 7 bases between. Germline CDR1 is GTSNPN and CDR2 is SVGIG (reference sequence). CDR3 length equals 11 residues. The CDR3 DNA reads TGTGCCTGGACGGGGGGCTATGGCTACACCTTC. Translation gives CAWTGGYGYTF.